This T cell receptor (beta chain) is drawn from a study of cytomegalovirus exposure and HLA in healthy donors. Looking at the study overall: There were 75 million to 95 million unique TCRs (from HLA-typed donors) in an early data release.

Overall study findings and caveats: For cytomegalovirus status, the classifier reportedly gave diagnoses with high specificity and sensitivity.

The CDR3 has 12 amino acids. The germline gives CDR1 SGHTA, CDR2 FQGNSA. Trimming took 5 bases from V and 7 from J, leaving 9 bases between them. The primer mix had 60 Vbeta and 13 Jbeta primers. Assay: immunoSEQ multiplex PCR; the TCRdb copy retains only in-frame clones and omits some. The sample carries 87,000 or so clones, 7.5% to 8.5% recorded once. Only a few counts were recorded for this clone. Its antigen is undetermined. The sequence derives from a man aged 50 to 60 in good health and CMV-seronegative. The sequencing sample was made of PBMCs. This chain uses TRBV7-2 with TRBJ2-1; D remains unclear. The CDR3 nucleotides are TGTGCCAGCAGCCGTCCGGAGAATGAGCAGTTCTTC. This sequence encodes CASSRPENEQFF.